This section outlines one T cell receptor (beta chain) sequence together with its context. These data belong to a study of human T cells and chemical hapten exposure. Each CDR3 protein gets one entry after TCRdb re-called the RACE reads with MiXCR. This table has some 70,000 distinct CDR3 sequences, about 10% appearing once. Stated time point: pre-sensitization, week 0. Treatment meaning: therapeutic diphenylcyclopropenone sensitization with weekly scalp DPC. Germline V gene data show CDR1 as MNHNS and CDR2 as SASEGT. This CDR3 has 14 amino acids. Trimming removed 2 bases from V and 14 bases from J, with 16 bases in between.

The gene calls are TRBV6-1 and TRBJ2-6; D is unclear. The sequenced sample was whole blood, obtained in connection with sensitization to the hapten diphenylcyclopropenone (DPC). The clonotype comes from a woman aged 45-60 years with alopecia areata. Some clones in this sample may be carry-over from other donors' samples. The CDR3 nucleotides are TGTGCCAGCAGTGAAATCGAAACAGCGCCGCTCCTGACTTTC. It specifies CASSEIETAPLLTF.